This T cell receptor beta chain originates from a study of cytomegalovirus exposure and HLA in healthy donors. Broader study findings: The study listed about 150 cytomegalovirus-associated TCR beta chains. Earlier analysis found most TCR beta V segments productive about 87% or about 30% of the time. Associated with HLA alleles at 0.05 false discovery rate in a later analysis were 17,000 or so TCR beta sequences.

The germline V gene encodes CDR1 SGHTA and CDR2 FQGNSA. Trimming at V came to 0 bases and at J to 4 bases, leaving 6 bases not matched to a gene. The CDR3 is 15 residues long. About this clone: Its antigen is unknown.

It was with 60 Vbeta and 13 Jbeta primers that the PCR ran. Assay used: immunoSEQ multiplex PCR; TCRdb lists only in-frame clones, some missing. Of around 200,000 clones in the sample, about four fifths were seen once. The genes are TRBV7-2 and TRBJ2-7; 7 nucleotides match TRBD2. The sequencing input was PBMCs. The clonotype originates from a man aged 30 to 45 in good health and CMV-seropositive. In nucleotides, the CDR3 is TGTGCCAGCAGCTTAGCAACGGGAGGAATATACGAGCAGTACTTC. Translated: CASSLATGGIYEQYF.